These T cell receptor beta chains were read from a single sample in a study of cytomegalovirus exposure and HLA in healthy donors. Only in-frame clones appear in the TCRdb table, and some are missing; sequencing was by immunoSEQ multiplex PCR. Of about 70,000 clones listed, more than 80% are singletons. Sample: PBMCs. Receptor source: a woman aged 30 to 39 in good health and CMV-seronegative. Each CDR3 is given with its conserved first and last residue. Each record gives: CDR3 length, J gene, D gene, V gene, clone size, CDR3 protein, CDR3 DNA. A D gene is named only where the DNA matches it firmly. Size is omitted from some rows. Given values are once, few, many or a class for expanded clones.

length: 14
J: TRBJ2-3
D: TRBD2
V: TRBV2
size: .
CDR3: CASRATGGTDTQYF
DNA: TGTGCCAGCAGGGCCACGGGGGGGACAGATACGCAGTATTTT

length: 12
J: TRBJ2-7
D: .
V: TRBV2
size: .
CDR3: CASKNSGYEQYF
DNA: TGTGCCAGTAAGAATAGCGGCTACGAGCAGTACTTC

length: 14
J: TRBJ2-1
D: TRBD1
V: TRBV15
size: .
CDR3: CATSSGTGDNEQFF
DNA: TGTGCCACCAGCTCCGGGACAGGGGACAATGAGCAGTTCTTC

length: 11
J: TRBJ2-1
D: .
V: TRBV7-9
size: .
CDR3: CASSRNLEQFF
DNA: TGTGCCAGCAGCCGCAACCTAGAGCAGTTCTTC

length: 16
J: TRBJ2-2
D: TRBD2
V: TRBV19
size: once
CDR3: CASSILAGGRTGELFF
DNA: TGTGCCAGTAGCATACTAGCGGGAGGGCGCACCGGGGAGCTGTTTTTT

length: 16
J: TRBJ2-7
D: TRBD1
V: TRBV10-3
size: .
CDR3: CAISESIRDSRYEQYF
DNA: TGTGCCATCAGTGAGTCAATCCGGGACAGCCGCTACGAGCAGTACTTC

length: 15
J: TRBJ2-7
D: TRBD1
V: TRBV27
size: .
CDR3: CASSAGTGITYEQYF
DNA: TGTGCCAGCAGTGCCGGGACAGGGATCACCTACGAGCAGTACTTC

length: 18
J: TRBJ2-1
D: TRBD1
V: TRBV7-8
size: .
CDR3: CASSFVPQTGQGNNEQFF
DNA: TGTGCCAGCAGCTTTGTACCCCAAACGGGACAGGGTAACAATGAGCAGTTCTTC

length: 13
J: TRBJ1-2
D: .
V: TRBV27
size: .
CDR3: CASSRVGNYGYTF
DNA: TGTGCCAGCAGCCGGGTAGGCAACTATGGCTACACCTTC

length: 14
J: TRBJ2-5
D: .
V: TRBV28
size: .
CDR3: CASSPRRTGETQYF
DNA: TGTGCCAGCAGTCCCCGTAGGACTGGAGAGACCCAGTACTTC

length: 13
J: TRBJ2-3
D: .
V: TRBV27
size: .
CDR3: CASSLSSGGTQYF
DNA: TGTGCCAGCAGTTTATCGAGTGGCGGGACGCAGTATTTT

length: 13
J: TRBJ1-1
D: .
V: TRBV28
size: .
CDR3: CASSSQSIGRGFF
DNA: TGTGCCAGCAGCTCTCAAAGCATCGGGAGAGGTTTCTTT

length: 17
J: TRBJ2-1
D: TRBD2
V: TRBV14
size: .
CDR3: CASSKEIGAGGYNEQFF
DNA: TGTGCCAGCAGCAAAGAGATAGGGGCGGGAGGGTACAATGAGCAGTTCTTC

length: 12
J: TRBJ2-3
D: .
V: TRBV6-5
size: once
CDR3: CASTSGTDTQYF
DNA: TGTGCCAGCACGTCCGGCACAGATACGCAGTATTTT

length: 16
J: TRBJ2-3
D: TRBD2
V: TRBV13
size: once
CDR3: CASSFRLAELTDTQYF
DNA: TGTGCCAGCAGCTTTAGGCTAGCGGAGCTCACAGATACGCAGTATTTT

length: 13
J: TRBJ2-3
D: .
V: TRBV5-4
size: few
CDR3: CASSLVTADTQYF
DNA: TGTGCCAGCAGCTTGGTTACGGCAGATACGCAGTATTTT

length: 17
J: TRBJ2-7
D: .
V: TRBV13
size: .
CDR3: CASSLVSGTPSSYEQYF
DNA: TGTGCCAGCAGCTTAGTTTCCGGGACTCCGAGCTCCTACGAGCAGTACTTC

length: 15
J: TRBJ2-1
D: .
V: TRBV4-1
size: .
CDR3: CASSRGPGVGDEQFF
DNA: TGCGCCAGCAGCCGCGGTCCGGGGGTGGGCGATGAGCAGTTCTTC

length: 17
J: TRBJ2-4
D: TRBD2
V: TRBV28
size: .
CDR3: CASSLFRAGGPRDIQYF
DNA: TGTGCCAGCAGTTTATTTCGGGCGGGAGGGCCTCGGGACATTCAGTACTTC

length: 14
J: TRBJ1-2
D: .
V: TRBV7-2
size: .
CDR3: CASTRGGETYGYTF
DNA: TGTGCCAGCACACGGGGGGGCGAGACCTATGGCTACACCTTC

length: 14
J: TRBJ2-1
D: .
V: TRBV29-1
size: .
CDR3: CSVELGLSYNEQFF
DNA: TGCAGCGTTGAACTAGGACTGTCCTACAATGAGCAGTTCTTC

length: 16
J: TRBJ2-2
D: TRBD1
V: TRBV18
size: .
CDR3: CASSPGTGSGTGELFF
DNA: TGTGCCAGCTCACCAGGGACAGGGTCGGGCACCGGGGAGCTGTTTTTT

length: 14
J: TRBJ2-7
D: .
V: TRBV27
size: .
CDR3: CASKGEVGLYEQYF
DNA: TGTGCCAGCAAGGGAGAGGTAGGGCTCTACGAGCAGTACTTC

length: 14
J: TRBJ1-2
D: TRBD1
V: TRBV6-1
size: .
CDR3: CASSEPGRGYFRTF
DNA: TGTGCCAGCAGTGAACCCGGCAGGGGGTATTTTCGGACCTTC

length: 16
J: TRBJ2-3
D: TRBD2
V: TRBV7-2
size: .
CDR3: CASSSKRLAGGNTQYF
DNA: TGTGCCAGCAGCTCTAAAAGACTAGCGGGAGGGAATACGCAGTATTTT

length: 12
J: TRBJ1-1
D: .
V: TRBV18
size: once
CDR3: CASSLLNTEAFF
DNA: TGTGCCAGCTCCCTACTGAACACTGAAGCTTTCTTT

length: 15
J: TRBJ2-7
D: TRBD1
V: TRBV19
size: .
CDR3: CASSGQGHGAYEQYF
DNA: TGTGCCAGTAGTGGACAGGGCCATGGGGCCTACGAGCAGTACTTC

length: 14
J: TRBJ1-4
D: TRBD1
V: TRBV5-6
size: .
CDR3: CASSLETGTEKLFF
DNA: TGTGCCAGCAGCTTGGAGACAGGGACTGAAAAACTGTTTTTT

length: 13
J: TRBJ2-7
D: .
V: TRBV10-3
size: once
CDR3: CAISPVGVYEQYF
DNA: TGTGCCATCAGCCCAGTCGGGGTCTACGAGCAGTACTTC

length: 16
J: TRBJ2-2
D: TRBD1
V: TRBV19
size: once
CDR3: CASSEGGRANTGELFF
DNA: TGTGCCAGTAGCGAAGGGGGCAGGGCCAACACCGGGGAGCTGTTTTTT

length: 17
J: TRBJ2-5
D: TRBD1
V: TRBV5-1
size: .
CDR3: CASSSLPARQGQEAQYF
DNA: TGCGCCAGCAGCTCCCTTCCCGCCAGACAGGGCCAAGAGGCCCAGTACTTC

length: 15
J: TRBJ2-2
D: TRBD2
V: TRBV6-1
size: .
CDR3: CASLKGLANTGELFF
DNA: TGTGCCAGCCTCAAAGGACTAGCGAACACCGGGGAGCTGTTTTTT

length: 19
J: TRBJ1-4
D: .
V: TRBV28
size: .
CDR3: CASSSRDTLLTRANEKLFF
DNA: TGTGCCAGCAGTTCACGGGACACCCTCCTAACTCGGGCTAATGAAAAACTGTTTTTT

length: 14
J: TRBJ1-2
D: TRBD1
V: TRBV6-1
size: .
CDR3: CASSESNRGNGYTF
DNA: TGTGCCAGCAGTGAATCTAACAGGGGTAATGGCTACACCTTC

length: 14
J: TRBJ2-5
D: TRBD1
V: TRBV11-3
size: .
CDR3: CASSFRDSQETQYF
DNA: TGTGCCAGCAGCTTCCGGGACAGCCAAGAGACCCAGTACTTC

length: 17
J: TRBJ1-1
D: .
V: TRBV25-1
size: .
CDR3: CASSPQSAGRSSTEAFF
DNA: TGTGCCAGCAGTCCCCAATCGGCAGGGAGGTCAAGCACTGAAGCTTTCTTT

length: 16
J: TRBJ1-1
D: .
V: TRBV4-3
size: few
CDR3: CASSHASRDGGLEAFF
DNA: TGCGCCAGCAGCCACGCATCTCGGGACGGGGGGTTGGAAGCTTTCTTT

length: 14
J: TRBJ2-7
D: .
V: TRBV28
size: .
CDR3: CASSLGGATYEQYF
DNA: TGTGCCAGCAGTTTGGGCGGGGCCACCTACGAGCAGTACTTC

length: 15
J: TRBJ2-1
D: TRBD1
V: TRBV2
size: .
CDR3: CASVRQGIVYNEQFF
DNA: TGTGCCAGCGTCCGACAGGGGATCGTATACAATGAGCAGTTCTTC

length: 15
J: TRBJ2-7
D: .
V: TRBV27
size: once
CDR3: CASSLGWDTSYEQYF
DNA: TGTGCCAGCAGTTTAGGGTGGGACACCTCCTACGAGCAGTACTTC

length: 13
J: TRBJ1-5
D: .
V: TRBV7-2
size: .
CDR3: CASSLWRDQPQHF
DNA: TGTGCCAGCAGCTTGTGGAGGGATCAGCCCCAGCATTTT

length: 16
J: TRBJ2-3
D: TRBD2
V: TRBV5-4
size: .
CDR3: CASRWGTSGSTDTQYF
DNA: TGTGCCAGCAGATGGGGGACTAGCGGGAGTACAGATACGCAGTATTTT

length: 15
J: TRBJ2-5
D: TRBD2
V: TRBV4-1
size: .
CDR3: CASSILAGSQETQYF
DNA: TGCGCCAGCAGCATACTAGCGGGGTCTCAAGAGACCCAGTACTTC

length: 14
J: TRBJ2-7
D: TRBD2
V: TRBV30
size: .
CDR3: CAWARLAGDYEQYF
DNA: TGTGCCTGGGCCCGACTAGCGGGGGACTACGAGCAGTACTTC

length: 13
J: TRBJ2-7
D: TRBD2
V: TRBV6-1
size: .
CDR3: CASRPSGTSEQYF
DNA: TGTGCCAGCAGGCCCTCCGGGACTAGCGAGCAGTACTTC

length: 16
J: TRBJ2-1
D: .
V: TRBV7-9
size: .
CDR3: CSSSLPLAFSYNEQFF
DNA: TGTTCCAGCAGCTTACCGCTAGCGTTCTCGTACAATGAGCAGTTCTTC

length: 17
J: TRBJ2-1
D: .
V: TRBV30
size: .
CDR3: CAWTGGHMTFSYNEQFF
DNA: TGTGCCTGGACAGGAGGGCACATGACCTTCTCCTACAATGAGCAGTTCTTC

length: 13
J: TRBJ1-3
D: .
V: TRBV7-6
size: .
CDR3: CASSFRGRNTIYF
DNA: TGTGCCAGCAGCTTCAGGGGTCGAAACACCATATATTTT

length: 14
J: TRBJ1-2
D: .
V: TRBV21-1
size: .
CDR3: CASSKGQGVRGYTF
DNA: TGTGCCAGCAGCAAGGGCCAGGGGGTTCGTGGCTACACCTTC

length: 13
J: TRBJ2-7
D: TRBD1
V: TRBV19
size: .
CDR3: CASSTDRVGEQYF
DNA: TGTGCCAGTAGTACGGACAGGGTGGGCGAGCAGTACTTC

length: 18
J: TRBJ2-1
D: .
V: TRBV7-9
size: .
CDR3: CASSLASRGVPSYNEQFF
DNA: TGTGCCAGCAGCTTAGCTAGCAGGGGGGTTCCCTCCTACAATGAGCAGTTCTTC

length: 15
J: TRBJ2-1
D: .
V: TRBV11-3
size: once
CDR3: CASSITPGTYNEQFF
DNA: TGTGCCAGCAGCATCACCCCCGGGACATACAATGAGCAGTTCTTC

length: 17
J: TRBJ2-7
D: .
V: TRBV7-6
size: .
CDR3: CASSWISPGGGHYEQYF
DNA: TGTGCCAGCAGCTGGATATCCCCCGGCGGCGGACACTACGAGCAGTACTTC